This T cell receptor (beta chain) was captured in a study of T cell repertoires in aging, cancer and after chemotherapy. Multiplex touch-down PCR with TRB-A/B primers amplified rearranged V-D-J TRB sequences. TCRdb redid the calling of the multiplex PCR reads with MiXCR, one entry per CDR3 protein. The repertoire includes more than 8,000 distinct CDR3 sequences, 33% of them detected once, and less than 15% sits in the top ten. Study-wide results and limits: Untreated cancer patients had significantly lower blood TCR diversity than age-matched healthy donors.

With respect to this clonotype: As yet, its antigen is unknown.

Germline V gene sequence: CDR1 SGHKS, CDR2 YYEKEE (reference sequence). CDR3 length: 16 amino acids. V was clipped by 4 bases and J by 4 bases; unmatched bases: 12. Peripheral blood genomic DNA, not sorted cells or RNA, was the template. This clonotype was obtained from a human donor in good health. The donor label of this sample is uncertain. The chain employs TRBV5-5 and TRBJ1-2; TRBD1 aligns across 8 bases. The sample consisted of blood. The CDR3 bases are TGTGCCAGCAGCATTACTCAGGGGGCGGTGGCCTATGGCTACACCTTC. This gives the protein CASSITQGAVAYGYTF.